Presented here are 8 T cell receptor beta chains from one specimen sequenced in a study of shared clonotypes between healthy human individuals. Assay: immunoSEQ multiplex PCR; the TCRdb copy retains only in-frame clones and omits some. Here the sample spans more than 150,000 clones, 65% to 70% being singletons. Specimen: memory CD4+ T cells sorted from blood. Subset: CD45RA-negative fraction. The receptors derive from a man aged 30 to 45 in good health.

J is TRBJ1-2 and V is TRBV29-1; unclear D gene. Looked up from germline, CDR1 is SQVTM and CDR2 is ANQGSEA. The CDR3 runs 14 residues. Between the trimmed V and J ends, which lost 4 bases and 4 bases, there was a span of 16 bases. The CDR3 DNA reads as TGCAGCGTTGGGGTATCATTGGGCACCTATGGCTACACCTTC. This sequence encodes CSVGVSLGTYGYTF.

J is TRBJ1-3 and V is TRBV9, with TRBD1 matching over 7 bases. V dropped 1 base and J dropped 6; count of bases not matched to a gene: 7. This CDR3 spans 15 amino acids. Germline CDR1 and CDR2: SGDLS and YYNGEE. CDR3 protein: CASSVTGQLTNTIYF. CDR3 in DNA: TGTGCCAGCAGCGTAACGGGACAGCTGACAAACACCATATATTTT.

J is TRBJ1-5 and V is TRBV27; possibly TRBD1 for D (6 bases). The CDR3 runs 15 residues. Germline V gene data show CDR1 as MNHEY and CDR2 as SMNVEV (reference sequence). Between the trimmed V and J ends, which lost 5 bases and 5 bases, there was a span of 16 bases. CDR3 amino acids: CASSVQQGGHQPQHF. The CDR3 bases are TGTGCCAGCAGTGTTCAACAGGGTGGCCATCAGCCCCAGCATTTT.

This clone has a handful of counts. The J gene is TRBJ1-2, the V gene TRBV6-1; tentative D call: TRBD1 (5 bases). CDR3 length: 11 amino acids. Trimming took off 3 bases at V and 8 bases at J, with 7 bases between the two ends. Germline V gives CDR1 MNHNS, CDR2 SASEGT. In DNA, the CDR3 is TGTGCCAGCAGTGATTGGGACGGCTACACCTTC. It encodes CASSDWDGYTF.

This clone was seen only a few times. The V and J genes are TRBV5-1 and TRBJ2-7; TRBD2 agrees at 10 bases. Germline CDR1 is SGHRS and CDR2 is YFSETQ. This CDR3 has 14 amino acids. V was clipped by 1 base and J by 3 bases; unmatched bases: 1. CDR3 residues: CASSLTSGNYEQYF. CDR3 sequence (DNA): TGCGCCAGCAGCTTGACTAGCGGGAACTACGAGCAGTACTTC.

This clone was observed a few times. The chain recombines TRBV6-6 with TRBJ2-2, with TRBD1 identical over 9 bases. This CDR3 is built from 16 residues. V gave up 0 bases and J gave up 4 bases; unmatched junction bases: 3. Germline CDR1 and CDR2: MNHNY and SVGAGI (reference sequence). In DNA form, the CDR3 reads TGTGCCAGCAGTTACTCGACAGGGGGGTTCACCGGGGAGCTGTTTTTT. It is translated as CASSYSTGGFTGELFF.

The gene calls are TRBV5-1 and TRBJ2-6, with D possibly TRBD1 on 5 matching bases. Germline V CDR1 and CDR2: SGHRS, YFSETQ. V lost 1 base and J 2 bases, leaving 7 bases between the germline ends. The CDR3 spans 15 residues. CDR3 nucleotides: TGCGCCAGCAGCTTGTCAGGGACTGGGGCCAACGTCCTGACTTTC. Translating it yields CASSLSGTGANVLTF.

The CDR3 loop is CASSLRISYNEQFF. As DNA, the CDR3 is TGTGCCAGCAGTTTAAGAATCTCCTACAATGAGCAGTTCTTC. This chain links TRBV28 with TRBJ2-1; D gene ambiguous. The V end was cut by 2 bases, the J end by 0 bases, with 5 bases between. CDR1 is MDHEN and CDR2 is SYDVKM in the germline V gene. The CDR3 extends over 14 amino acids. Using reference TRBV28 and TRBJ2-1 for the parts outside the CDR3, the full variable domain is DVKVTQSSRYLVKRTGEKVFLECVQDMDHENMFWYRQDPGLGLRLIYFSYDVKMKEKGDIPEGYSVSREKKERFSLILESASTNQTSMYLCASSLRISYNEQFFGPGTRLTVL.